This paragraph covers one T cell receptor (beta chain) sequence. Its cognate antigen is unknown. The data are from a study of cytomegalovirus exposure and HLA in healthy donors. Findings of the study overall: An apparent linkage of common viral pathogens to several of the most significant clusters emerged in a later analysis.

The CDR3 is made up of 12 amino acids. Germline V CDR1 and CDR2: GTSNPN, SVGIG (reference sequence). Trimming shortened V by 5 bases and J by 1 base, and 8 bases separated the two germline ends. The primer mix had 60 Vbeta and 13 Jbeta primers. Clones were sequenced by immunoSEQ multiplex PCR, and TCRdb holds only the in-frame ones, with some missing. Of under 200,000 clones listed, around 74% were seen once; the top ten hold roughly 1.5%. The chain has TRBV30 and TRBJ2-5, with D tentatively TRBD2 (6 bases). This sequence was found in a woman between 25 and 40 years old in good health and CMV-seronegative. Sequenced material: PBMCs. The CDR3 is CAWGGLQETQYF. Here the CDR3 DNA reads TGTGCCTGGGGGGGACTCCAAGAGACCCAGTACTTC.